This TCR beta chain was obtained from a study of PD-L1 blockade in urothelial cancer. Turning to the study itself: It was at 3 weeks (second dose) and 6 weeks after treatment start that blood was analyzed. There were a median of approximately 150,000 T cells in blood samples.

CDR1 is SNHLY and CDR2 is FYNNEI in the germline V gene. V lost 4 bases to trimming and J lost 4 bases; unmatched junction nucleotides: 4. The CDR3 extends over 15 amino acids. Synthetic templates analogous to TCR were spiked into all PCRs individually. The table came from immunoSEQ multiplex PCR; TCRdb's copy has only in-frame clones and leaves some out. The top ten hold 4.5% to 7% of the sample, which has about 80,000 clones, roughly nine tenths seen once. The study's findings and limits: Better survival was predicted by below-median pretreatment blood TCR clonality.

Notes on this clone: What it binds is unknown.

The rearrangement uses TRBV2 and TRBJ2-3; 11 positions agree with TRBD2. The clonotype originates from a woman in her 70s with urothelial cancer. The specimen comprised PBMCs, sampled around atezolizumab (anti-PD-L1) treatment. Written as DNA, the CDR3 is TGTGCCAGCAGTGTTACTAGCGGGGGACCAGATACGCAGTATTTT. It specifies CASSVTSGGPDTQYF.